This T cell receptor (beta chain) was profiled in a study of radiotherapy plus CTLA-4 blockade in lung cancer. Focal radiation with ipilimumab CTLA-4 blockade was given to patients with chemo-refractory metastatic non-small-cell lung cancer. The V and J ends lost 8 bases and 1 base respectively, with 11 bases between them. Per the germline V gene, CDR1 is MNHNS and CDR2 is SASEGT. The CDR3 is 13 residues long. Measured with immunoSEQ multiplex PCR; TCRdb has only the in-frame clones, and not every one. The table records roughly 120,000 clones, 78% of them present only once. Whole-study findings and limits: TCR clones from tumors expanded in blood after radiotherapy plus ipilimumab. Early blood T cell clone dynamics reportedly forecast response best, with interferon-beta.

Concerning this clone: Its antigen is currently unknown.

The input for sequencing was peripheral blood, taken from a patient treated with radiotherapy plus ipilimumab. The sequence was collected from a human donor with non-small cell lung cancer who had a partial response to radiotherapy plus ipilimumab. This chain joins TRBV6-1 and TRBJ1-1, with D possibly matching TRBD1 (5 bases). The CDR3 DNA follows: TGTGCCAGCGTTAAAGACAGGAACACTGAAGCTTTCTTT. This translates into CASVKDRNTEAFF.